The TCR beta chain described here comes from a study of cytotoxic CD8 clonotypes in ibrutinib-treated CLL. In the study overall: Response was recorded as partial in some 25 patients and complete in 2; at median roughly 73 months, around 15 remained remitted and about 12 had progressed.

On this clone itself: Its specificity is unknown.

This CDR3 is built from 17 residues. J lost 2 bases, V lost 7 bases, and 15 bases had no gene match. CDR1 SQVTM and CDR2 ANQGSEA come from the germline V gene. Regarding the study as a whole: The study found baseline clonality above age-matched healthy donors, tracking circulating CD8+ T-cell counts.

Target depth was 1 in 200,000 to 1 in 1 million T cells, about 10x per clonotype. Assay used: immunoSEQ multiplex PCR; TCRdb lists only in-frame clones, some missing. Of some 290,000 clones listed, 70% to 80% are singletons. The input for sequencing was PBMCs, taken before ibrutinib treatment. V gene TRBV29-1 combines with J gene TRBJ2-2; 8 bases match TRBD1. The sequence was obtained from a human donor with chronic lymphocytic leukemia. In DNA, the CDR3 is TGCAGCGCCCGACGCCCCGGGACAGGAAGAAACACCGGGGAGCTGTTTTTT. Translation gives CSARRPGTGRNTGELFF.